This section outlines one T cell receptor beta chain sequence together with its context. The target of this receptor is not known. Base-call qualities are not available, and no considerably larger clone is one nucleotide away. The CDR3 covers 17 residues, taking in both the cysteine and the phenylalanine. The only DNA kept is the CDR3, 51 bases in frame from the first base. Per the germline V gene, MRHNA is the CDR1 and SNTAGT is the CDR2. Germline trimming: 3 bases from V, 0 bases from J; junction bases outside gene matches: 7. These data belong to a study of Ad26.COV2.S vaccination and SARS-CoV-2 variants (dated by TCRdb to about 2021). About the investigation overall: Donors in the vaccine arm were drawn from COV1001, a phase I-IIa trial of Ad26.COV2.S in healthy adults that was multicentre, randomized, double-blind and placebo-controlled. Ad26.COV2.S was administered intramuscularly at 5 x 10^10 or 1 x 10^11 viral particles, either as a single shot or as two shots given 56 days apart. TCRbeta repertoire sequencing was used to assess the specificity and breadth of SARS-CoV-2-reactive T cell receptors after Ad26.COV2.S vaccination. The TCR-sequenced set comprised about 30 samples: some 20 Ad26.COV2.S vaccine recipients, 5 placebo recipients and 8 SARS-CoV-2 convalescent individuals. Trial participants were randomized into five groups of five: low-dose or high-dose Ad26.COV2.S given once or twice, or placebo on both occasions. Investigators did not know the trial group allocation while performing experiments and assessing outcomes.

TCRbeta CDR3 regions were sequenced with the immunoSEQ Assay. After extraction, genomic DNA underwent amplification by bias-controlled multiplex PCR, followed by high-throughput sequencing. For the original study's pipeline: To quantify the absolute abundance of each unique TCRbeta CDR3 region, sequences were collapsed and filtered. T cell fraction was estimated by normalization of TCRbeta template counts to usable DNA, with usable DNA being measured through amplification of reference genes present in all nucleated cells. Repertoire TCRs were annotated as SARS-CoV-2-specific by exact matching of V gene, CDR3 amino acid sequence and J gene to a known reactive TCR set. The reference SARS-CoV-2 TCR set was obtained from MIRA and was filtered for enrichment in COVID-19-positive ImmuneCODE repertoires, whereby public or cross-reactive TCRs were removed. Using the MIRA antigens, annotated TCRs were further analysed by specific ORF or by position within an ORF. Breadth was defined as annotated unique rearrangements over total unique productive rearrangements; depth was the summed frequency of those rearrangements. TCR breadth was compared between groups using two-sided Wilcoxon rank-sum tests. Entries here come from immuneACCESS through TCRdb and include only in-frame sequences with V and J called. Some clones fail to appear in such tables; in the studies checked, an unresolved V gene covers under half of the shortfall, and the cause of the remainder is unknown. The DNA was the basis for D and trimming; V, J and clone size are from that table. The table for this sample lists about 680,000 clones; more than 70% of them were counted only once. The biggest ten clones account for 1.5% of the sample.

The treatment or condition label corresponds to: some 19 received Ad26.COV2.S at low or high dose, single or two shots; several received placebo; per-sample allocation not given. Repertoires of vaccine and placebo recipients were sequenced from samples taken on day 63 after the first injection. Cohort 1b enrolled some 25 adults aged 18-55 years at a single site in Boston, USA, between 29 July and 7 August 2020. Ad26.COV2.S was a replication-incompetent adenovirus type 26 vector that expressed a prefusion-stabilized SARS-CoV-2 spike protein derived from the original Wuhan strain. General study outcomes and caveats: Spike-specific TCR breadth was higher in Ad26.COV2.S recipients than in placebo recipients (P = 0.0014). After vaccination, substantial breadth of spike-specific CD8+ and CD4+ T cell responses was reported. Vaccine and placebo recipients had comparable non-spike TCR breadth, which fits with the vaccine containing only spike. The authors noted that total T cell responses may have been underestimated by the TCR breadth and depth analyses. Comparing responses between vaccine doses or regimens was not something the study was powered to do.

The receptor comes from a person between 18 and 65 years old who received the Ad26.COV2.S COVID-19 vaccine or a placebo. The sequencing here drew on peripheral blood, taken in a trial of Ad26.COV2.S vaccine versus placebo. Recombination linked TRBV6-4 to TRBJ2-2, and TRBD2 matches 7 of the central bases. The nucleotides are TGTGCCAGCAGTGAATCAAGCGGGGCCGCGAACACCGGGGAGCTGTTTTTT. It translates as CASSESSGAANTGELFF.